Here is one T cell receptor (beta chain) with its context. Antigen specificity is unknown. Use of 60 Vbeta and 13 Jbeta primers characterized the PCR. Repertoires were generated with immunoSEQ multiplex PCR, while TCRdb's copy carries only in-frame clones and drops some. Here the sample spans 200,000 or so clones, almost 85% being singletons. The junction had 6 bases not matched to a gene; V was cut back by 4 bases and J by 4 bases. Germline V gene data show CDR1 as SGHNT and CDR2 as YENEEA. This CDR3 spans 16 amino acids. This sample is part of a study of cytomegalovirus exposure and HLA in healthy donors. Whole-study findings and limits: Highest at DRB1 and lowest at HLA-C, TCR association rates differed among HLA loci in a later analysis. The study had only CMV serostatus as immune exposure information. TCR beta sequences reportedly predicted the HLA-A and HLA-B alleles of most subjects accurately.

This sequence joins TRBV11-3 and TRBJ2-1; 11 bases are shared with TRBD2. The sample was PBMCs. This receptor was taken from a boy under 18 in good health and CMV-seronegative. DNA for the CDR3: TGTGCCAGCAGCTCTATTAGCGGGGGGGGTTACAATGAGCAGTTCTTC. Residues: CASSSISGGGYNEQFF.